These 12 T cell receptor beta chains were all obtained from the same sample, sequenced in a study of T cells in Graves' hyperthyroidism and ophthalmopathy. Amplification yielded TCR beta CDR3 regions, with RNA transcripts as the source. A first-round RT-PCR of the TCR CDR3 used the HTBI primer set. TCRdb recomputed calls from the multiplex PCR reads with MiXCR, one row per CDR3 protein. The repertoire holds 450,000 to 700,000 distinct CDR3 sequences, with more than 45% as singletons. Sequencing was performed on peripheral blood or thyroid tissue (not recorded which). The receptors shown here come from a woman under 30 with Graves' hyperthyroidism.

This clonotype was seen only once. V is TRBV6-6 and J is TRBJ2-5; 7 bases line up with TRBD2. The CDR3 runs 13 residues. V lost 2 bases, J lost 4 bases, and 1 base stayed unmatched. CDR1 and CDR2 from the germline V gene are MNHNY and SVGAGI (reference sequence). The CDR3 reads CASSYIAGETQYF. The CDR3 DNA reads TGTGCCAGCAGTTACATAGCGGGAGAGACCCAGTACTTC.

There are many counts of this clonotype. V and J are TRBV6-1 and TRBJ2-7, with 10 positions matching TRBD1. J lost 6 bases, V lost 3 bases, and 5 bases had no gene match. This CDR3 is built from 14 residues. Per the germline V gene, CDR1 is MNHNS and CDR2 is SASEGT. DNA for the CDR3: TGTGCCAGCAGTGACATGACAGGGGGCTCCGAGCAGTACTTC. Its protein is CASSDMTGGSEQYF.

The rearrangement links TRBV7-2 to TRBJ2-5; a possible D gene is TRBD2 (6 bases). CDR3 size: 14 residues. Germline-derived CDR1 and CDR2 are SGHTA and FQGNSA. V was clipped by 1 base and J by 4 bases, with 10 bases between them. Here the CDR3 DNA reads TGTGCCAGCAGCTTAGATGTCGGGGGAGAGACCCAGTACTTC. It translates to CASSLDVGGETQYF.

In its sample, this clonotype was seen many times. This chain joins TRBV19 and TRBJ1-2; the D is unclear. Germline V CDR1 and CDR2: LNHDA, SQIVND (reference sequence). Trimming took 3 bases from V and 4 from J, leaving 15 bases between them. The CDR3 contains 15 residues. CDR3 nucleotide sequence: TGTGCCAGTAGTATTCCTGAACCGTCCCCCTATGGCTACACCTTC. It is translated as CASSIPEPSPYGYTF.

This clonotype was seen repeatedly, ten times or more. V and J are TRBV7-9 and TRBJ1-2; D remains ambiguous. Looked up from germline, CDR1 is SEHNR and CDR2 is FQNEAQ (reference sequence). This CDR3 is 15 amino acids long. V shed 5 bases and J shed 2 bases, with 15 bases lying between them. The CDR3 nucleotides read TGTGCCAGCAGCCCAAGAGTTGAGGGCAACTATGGCTACACCTTC. As protein: CASSPRVEGNYGYTF.

In its sample, this clonotype was seen once. One base away lies a much larger clone, so this may be a sequencing read error. The conserved final phenylalanine or tryptophan is absent from the CDR3, which likely points to a read error. The rearrangement joins TRBV6-1 to TRBJ1-1; D gene uncertain. CDR3 length: 11 residues. CDR1 is MNHNS, CDR2 SASEGT, per germline. The V and J ends lost 6 bases and 7 bases respectively, with 9 bases between them. The CDR3 region is CASRSLHEAFL. In DNA form, the CDR3 reads TGTGCCAGCAGATCACTCCATGAAGCTTTCCTT.

This chain links TRBV10-3 with TRBJ1-2; 8 nucleotides line up with TRBD1. In germline, CDR1 is ENHRY, CDR2 SYGVKD. V shed 4 bases and J 3 bases; nucleotides not matched to a gene: 7. The CDR3 sequence is 15 residues long. The CDR3 DNA sequence: TGTGCCATCAGTGGGCCAACAGGGGGAGACTATGGCTACACCTTC. It yields the protein CAISGPTGGDYGYTF.

The chain employs TRBV4-1 and TRBJ1-1, with TRBD1 matching 7 bases. CDR3 length equals 14 residues. Germline CDR1 MGHRA, CDR2 YSYEKL. The V segment lost 2 bases and the J segment 7 bases; nucleotides outside the gene matches: 7. The CDR3 loop is CASSQPQAGGEAFF. Written as DNA, the CDR3 is TGCGCCAGCAGCCAACCCCAGGCAGGGGGTGAAGCTTTCTTT.

The gene calls are TRBV20-1 and TRBJ2-5, with 7 bases that match TRBD2. The CDR3 is 14 amino acids. Losses at the gene ends were 3 bases for V and 4 bases for J; bases not matched to a gene: 8. Germline CDR1 DFQATT, CDR2 SNEGSKA (reference sequence). This CDR3 is CSAREPGGGETQYF. The DNA for the CDR3 is TGCAGTGCTAGGGAGCCGGGAGGAGGAGAGACCCAGTACTTC.

This clonotype was counted only a few times. This chain uses TRBV5-1 with TRBJ2-3; 10 bases line up with TRBD2. Germline V lookup: CDR1 SGHRS, CDR2 YFSETQ. The junction had 6 bases not matched to a gene; V was cut back by 2 bases and J by 3 bases. The CDR3 consists of 16 residues. The CDR3 is CASSFTSGEGTDTQYF. CDR3 coding DNA: TGCGCCAGCAGCTTCACTAGCGGGGAGGGGACAGATACGCAGTATTTT.

In nucleotides, the CDR3 is TGTGCCAGCCGTCGGGACAGGGTTATGGACGAGCAGTACTTC. Translation: CASRRDRVMDEQYF. The chain carries TRBV6-5 and TRBJ2-7; 9 bases are shared with TRBD1. The V gene's germline CDR1 is MNHEY and CDR2 SVGAGI. The CDR3 length is 14 residues. V lost 8 bases to trimming and J lost 5 bases; unmatched junction nucleotides: 10.

This clonotype showed up many times. A much larger clone differs by one base, so this may be a read error. The chain combines TRBV20-1 with TRBJ2-7; TRBD1 matches at 7 bases. The trim removed 3 bases at V and 6 bases at J, leaving 8 bases unmatched. CDR1 and CDR2 from the germline V gene are DFQATT and SNEGSKA (reference sequence). CDR3 length: 13 residues. The CDR3 DNA reads as TGCAGTGCTAGCGAGGGGACAGAGTTCGAGCAGTACTTC. It yields the protein CSASEGTEFEQYF.